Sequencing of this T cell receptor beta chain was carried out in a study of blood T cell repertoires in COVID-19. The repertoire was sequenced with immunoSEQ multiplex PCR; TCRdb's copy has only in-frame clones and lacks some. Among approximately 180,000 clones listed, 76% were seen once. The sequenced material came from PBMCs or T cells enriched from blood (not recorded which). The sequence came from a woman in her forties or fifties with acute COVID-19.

CDR3: CASSVTGGTNEKLFF. In DNA form, the CDR3 reads TGTGCCAGCAGCGTCACAGGCGGAACTAATGAAAAACTGTTTTTT. The rearrangement links TRBV5-5 to TRBJ1-4; tentative D call: TRBD1 (5 bases). This CDR3 comprises 15 residues. Trimming removed 4 bases at V and 1 base at J, with 11 bases between. The V gene's germline CDR1 is SGHKS and CDR2 YYEKEE (reference sequence).